These 28 T cell receptor beta chains came from one sample sequenced in a study of OX40 agonist ivuxolimab in advanced cancers. The repertoire was sequenced with immunoSEQ multiplex PCR; TCRdb's copy has only in-frame clones and lacks some. Here the sample spans approximately 71,000 clones, approximately 94% being singletons. The sequences come from CD4+ or CD8+ T cells sorted from blood, collected in a trial of the OX40 agonist ivuxolimab. These receptors came from an adult with an advanced solid tumor such as melanoma, head and neck, liver or kidney cancer.

J is TRBJ1-1 and V is TRBV29-1; tentatively, D is TRBD1 (6 bases). Per germline, CDR1 SQVTM and CDR2 ANQGSEA. Trimming left V 2 bases short and J 2 bases short, with 9 bases between. This CDR3 spans 13 amino acids. This chain's CDR3 is CSVESGGNTEAFF. The CDR3 nucleotides read TGCAGCGTTGAATCGGGGGGCAACACTGAAGCTTTCTTT.

V gene TRBV19 combines with J gene TRBJ2-1; possibly TRBD1 or TRBD2 for D (5 bases each). Trimming removed 9 bases from V and 0 bases from J, with 15 bases in between. Germline V gives CDR1 LNHDA, CDR2 SQIVND (reference sequence). CDR3 length equals 15 residues. CDR3 in DNA: TGTGCCAGCGGGATAAGGGGCGGCTCCTACAATGAGCAGTTCTTC. This sequence encodes CASGIRGGSYNEQFF.

This clone has a single count. The identical CDR3 is also encoded by other nucleotide sequences in the sample. The rearrangement joins TRBV27 to TRBJ2-7; 11 bases map to TRBD2. From germline, CDR1 is MNHEY and CDR2 SMNVEV (reference sequence). The CDR3 has 15 amino acids. The V gene end was trimmed by 6 bases and the J gene end by 2 bases; junction bases not matched to a gene: 6. The CDR3 sequence is CASSLGTSGTYEQYF. The CDR3, as DNA: TGTGCCAGCAGCTTGGGGACTAGCGGCACCTACGAGCAGTACTTC.

Only one count was recorded for this clone. The rearrangement links TRBV2 to TRBJ2-7; D is possibly TRBD1 or TRBD2 (7 bases each). Per the germline V gene, CDR1 is SNHLY and CDR2 is FYNNEI. The CDR3 runs to 15 residues. V was pared by 2 bases and J by 3 bases, with 14 bases between. CDR3 DNA: TGTGCCAGCAGTGAAATGGCAGGGGGGGGCTACGAGCAGTACTTC. Its translation: CASSEMAGGGYEQYF.

The genes are TRBV27 and TRBJ2-7; TRBD1 matches at 12 bases. CDR3 size: 15 residues. J was trimmed by 7 bases and V by 3 bases; bases with no gene match: 7. CDR1 and CDR2 (germline): MNHEY, SMNVEV (reference sequence). The CDR3 here is CASSFGTGGVQEQYF. In nucleotides, the CDR3 is TGTGCCAGCAGTTTCGGGACAGGGGGCGTTCAGGAGCAGTACTTC.

The chain uses TRBV10-3 and TRBJ2-1, with 10 bases aligning to TRBD2. Germline loops: CDR1 ENHRY, CDR2 SYGVKD. Trimming took 5 bases from V and 6 from J; bases not matched to a gene: 10. The CDR3 is 16 residues long. CDR3 sequence: CAISPSLAGEINEQFF. In DNA form, the CDR3 reads TGTGCCATCAGTCCGTCCCTAGCGGGGGAAATCAATGAGCAGTTCTTC.

The chain recombines TRBV5-1 with TRBJ1-1; unclear D gene. The CDR3 extends over 14 amino acids. The germline V and J ends were trimmed by 7 bases and 4 bases, with 17 bases remaining between them. The germline gives CDR1 SGHRS, CDR2 YFSETQ. The CDR3 here is CASHEAGKGTEAFF. The CDR3 DNA sequence: TGCGCCAGCCACGAAGCCGGGAAGGGCACTGAAGCTTTCTTT.

The chain employs TRBV28 and TRBJ2-7, with D possibly TRBD2 on 5 matching bases. V lost 8 bases and J 7 bases, leaving 9 bases between the germline ends. The CDR3 loop spans 10 amino acids. Germline-derived CDR1 and CDR2 are MDHEN and SYDVKM. As DNA, the CDR3 is TGTGCCAGCCTCCGAGGGGAGCAGTACTTC. As protein: CASLRGEQYF.

The J gene is TRBJ1-5, the V gene TRBV27; D gene ambiguous. This CDR3 region has 13 residues. Per germline, CDR1 MNHEY and CDR2 SMNVEV (reference sequence). Trimming took 3 bases from V and 4 from J, leaving 7 bases between them. The CDR3 DNA reads as TGTGCCAGCAGTTTTAAGGGAAATCAGCCCCAGCATTTT. Residues: CASSFKGNQPQHF.

This chain links TRBV27 with TRBJ2-5; 9 bases map to TRBD2. Germline CDR1 is MNHEY and CDR2 is SMNVEV (reference sequence). CDR3 length equals 16 residues. Trimming removed 5 bases from V and 5 bases from J; junction bases left unmatched: 12. The CDR3 reads CASSPLQVAGVETQYF. The CDR3, as DNA: TGTGCCAGCAGTCCCCTTCAGGTAGCGGGAGTGGAGACCCAGTACTTC.

The V gene is TRBV30, the J gene TRBJ2-1; 8 bases fit TRBD1. Germline V gene sequence: CDR1 GTSNPN, CDR2 SVGIG (reference sequence). V shed 5 bases, J shed 2 bases, and the junction held 2 bases outside the gene matches. This CDR3 is built from 13 residues. CDR3 nucleotide sequence: TGTGCCTGGGGACAGGGCCCCTACAATGAGCAGTTCTTC. Amino acid sequence: CAWGQGPYNEQFF.

This clone appeared once. V and J are TRBV6-6 and TRBJ2-7, with TRBD2 matching 14 bases. Germline CDR1 and CDR2: MNHNY and SVGAGI (reference sequence). The CDR3 extends over 16 amino acids. The trim removed 0 bases at V and 6 bases at J, leaving 4 bases unmatched. The CDR3 nucleotides are TGTGCCAGCAGTTACTCGCCTGGACTAGCGGGGGGCGAGCAGTACTTC. As protein: CASSYSPGLAGGEQYF.

CDR3 sequence (DNA): TGCGCCAGCAGCCAAGAGACTAGCGGGTACAATGAGCAGTTCTTC. Its translation: CASSQETSGYNEQFF. This chain connects TRBV4-1 to TRBJ2-1; 10 bases align to TRBD2. Looked up from germline, CDR1 is MGHRA and CDR2 is YSYEKL. With V trimmed by 0 bases and J by 4 bases, 0 bases remained unmatched. CDR3 length equals 15 residues.

This chain uses TRBV7-9 with TRBJ2-7; D not resolved. Germline loops: CDR1 SEHNR, CDR2 FQNEAQ (reference sequence). The CDR3 is 15 amino acids. Trimming pared 1 base from V and 0 bases from J, leaving 10 bases between. The CDR3: CASSLEAISSYEQYF. CDR3 nucleotide sequence: TGTGCCAGCAGCTTAGAAGCGATTAGCTCCTACGAGCAGTACTTC.

V usage is TRBV29-1 and J usage is TRBJ2-7; D may be TRBD2 (6 bases). The germline gives CDR1 SQVTM, CDR2 ANQGSEA. Between the trimmed V and J ends, which lost 4 bases and 3 bases, there was a span of 13 bases. CDR3 length: 13 amino acids. The CDR3 loop is CSVVGGTSYEQYF. The CDR3 nucleotides read TGCAGCGTTGTAGGAGGGACCAGCTACGAGCAGTACTTC.

The gene calls are TRBV7-6 and TRBJ1-2; a weak D match, TRBD1 (6 bases). Germline CDR1 reads SGHVS; CDR2 reads FNYEAQ. The CDR3 length is 17 residues. Trimming took off 3 bases at V and 0 bases at J, with 17 bases between the two ends. CDR3 residues: CASSLLDRPSTNYGYTF. CDR3 DNA sequence: TGTGCCAGCAGCTTGCTCGACAGGCCCAGTACTAACTATGGCTACACCTTC.

The chain employs TRBV13 and TRBJ1-1; no firm D call. Germline CDR1 PRHDT, CDR2 FYEKMQ (reference sequence). The germline V and J ends were trimmed by 3 bases and 2 bases, with 7 bases remaining between them. The CDR3 is 13 residues long. The DNA of the CDR3 is TGTGCCAGCAGCTTCGAATATAACACTGAAGCTTTCTTT. It yields the protein CASSFEYNTEAFF.

The rearrangement links TRBV5-4 to TRBJ1-1; D perhaps matches TRBD1 (6 bases). Germline CDR1 reads SGHNT; CDR2 reads YYREEE (reference sequence). CDR3 length equals 15 residues. The germline V and J ends were trimmed by 0 bases and 5 bases, with 14 bases remaining between them. Here the CDR3 DNA reads TGTGCCAGCAGCTTGGTCGGGGGCCTGAGGACTGAAGCTTTCTTT. It codes for CASSLVGGLRTEAFF. Complete variable domain (other parts from reference TRBV5-4 and TRBJ1-1): ETGVTQSPTHLIKTRGQQVTLRCSSQSGHNTVSWYQQALGQGPQFIFQYYREEENGRGNFPPRFSGLQFPNYSSELNVNALELDDSALYLCASSLVGGLRTEAFFGQGTRLTVV.

This chain uses TRBV20-1 with TRBJ2-7; D possibly corresponds to TRBD1 (5 bases). Germline V CDR1 and CDR2: DFQATT, SNEGSKA (reference sequence). The V and J ends lost 4 bases and 6 bases respectively, with 10 bases between them. This CDR3 comprises 11 residues. CDR3 bases: TGCAGTGCTAACCAGGGTTCCGAGCAGTACTTC. This codes for CSANQGSEQYF.

The V and J genes are TRBV28 and TRBJ1-2, with 7 bases identical to TRBD1. V shed 5 bases, J shed 10 bases, and the junction held 16 bases outside the gene matches. Germline V CDR1 and CDR2: MDHEN, SYDVKM. The CDR3 runs to 15 residues. This CDR3 reads CASSISPEGASDYTF. The CDR3 nucleotides are TGTGCCAGCAGTATATCGCCGGAGGGGGCGAGCGACTACACCTTC.

The chain's CDR3 is CASSQDAIRTDTQYF. The CDR3 bases are TGTGCCAGCAGCCAAGATGCCATACGCACAGATACGCAGTATTTT. The rearrangement uses TRBV4-2 and TRBJ2-3; D is uncertain. Germline V lookup: CDR1 LGHNA, CDR2 YNFKEQ. V lost 0 bases and J 1 base, leaving 8 bases between the germline ends. This CDR3 comprises 15 residues.

This rearrangement joins TRBV6-5 to TRBJ2-1; 8 bases line up with TRBD2. The CDR3 covers 15 residues. Losses at the gene ends were 4 bases for V and 8 bases for J; bases not matched to a gene: 10. Germline lookup yields CDR1 MNHEY and CDR2 SVGAGI. CDR3 amino acids: CASSWLSGGPDEQFF. DNA for the CDR3: TGTGCCAGCAGTTGGCTGTCGGGGGGGCCGGATGAGCAGTTCTTC.

This sequence joins TRBV10-3 and TRBJ1-2; 9 bases align to TRBD1. Germline CDR1 and CDR2: ENHRY and SYGVKD. Unmatched junction bases numbered 9, after V lost 6 bases and J lost 4 bases. The CDR3 contains 15 residues. The CDR3 loop reads CAISLQGAQPYGYTF. CDR3 DNA sequence: TGTGCCATCAGCTTACAGGGGGCCCAACCCTATGGCTACACCTTC.

V and J are TRBV27 and TRBJ2-2; D uncertain. The length of the CDR3 is 14 residues. Trimming shortened V by 7 bases and J by 0 bases, and 9 bases separated the two germline ends. Germline-derived CDR1 and CDR2 are MNHEY and SMNVEV (reference sequence). The CDR3 is CASTFGPNTGELFF. CDR3 DNA sequence: TGTGCCAGCACTTTCGGCCCGAACACCGGGGAGCTGTTTTTT.

This chain joins TRBV5-6 and TRBJ2-5, with D possibly called TRBD1 or TRBD2 (5 bases each). Germline-derived CDR1 and CDR2 are SGHDT and YYEEEE. V was cut by 4 bases and J by 4 bases, with 17 bases left in between. There are 15 residues in the CDR3. CDR3 protein: CASSKSFFGGETQYF. The DNA of the CDR3 is TGTGCCAGCAGCAAGTCCTTTTTTGGGGGAGAGACCCAGTACTTC.

This chain joins TRBV7-6 and TRBJ2-7, with D possibly matching TRBD2 (5 bases). The CDR3 consists of 14 residues. Trimming removed 5 bases at V and 4 bases at J, with 15 bases between. From germline, CDR1 is SGHVS and CDR2 FNYEAQ. For the CDR3, the DNA is TGTGCCAGCAGCCCGTTCGGTGAGCGGTACGAGCAGTACTTC. Translating it yields CASSPFGERYEQYF.

Written as DNA, the CDR3 is TGTGCCAGTAGTATCCAGGGACCTTCGTATGGCTACACCTTC. Translating it yields CASSIQGPSYGYTF. The V gene is TRBV19, the J gene TRBJ1-2, with D maybe TRBD1 (5 bases). Germline V gene lookup returns CDR1 LNHDA and CDR2 SQIVND (reference sequence). This CDR3 has 14 residues. Trimming cost V 3 bases and J 5 bases, with 13 bases left between them.

V usage is TRBV10-3 and J usage is TRBJ2-7; D gene uncertain. The CDR3 runs 14 residues. Germline CDR1 is ENHRY and CDR2 is SYGVKD. The ends were cut back, 0 bases at V and 1 base at J, with 7 bases in the middle. The CDR3 sequence: CAISESDSSYEQYF. In DNA form, the CDR3 reads TGTGCCATCAGTGAGTCCGACTCTTCCTACGAGCAGTACTTC.